Listed below are T cell receptor beta chains from one sample, sequenced in a study of STAT5B mutations in CD4+ large granular lymphocyte leukemia. TCRdb's table, derived via immunoSEQ multiplex PCR, lists solely in-frame clones and lacks some. The sample lists about 48,000 clones; around 70% were seen once. Sequenced sample: CD4+ T cells from blood buffy coats. Every receptor here comes from a human donor in good health. Each CDR3 is given without its conserved first and last residue.

TRBJ1-1,TRBV7-9,ASSFAEAF
TRBJ2-1,TRBV7-6,ASSLPGSYNEQF
TRBJ2-2,TRBV5-4,ASSLDSANTGELF
TRBJ2-1,TRBV6-1,ASSESKDNEQF
TRBJ2-1,TRBV5-4,ASSLGGGSSYNEQF
TRBJ1-2,TRBV28,ASSTLFGYT
TRBJ1-4,TRBV30,ARLPEGGGKLF
TRBJ2-2,TRBV20-1,SAIGELF
TRBJ2-5,TRBV27,ASRAGPSWVQTQY
TRBJ1-4,TRBV18,ASSPASGGEKLF
TRBJ2-1,TRBV28,ASQTAVGSYNEQF
TRBJ1-1,TRBV4-1,ASSPLEGGVPEAF
TRBJ2-1,TRBV7-2,ASSFGGAAFEQF
TRBJ2-1,TRBV30,AWTPGTGGNNEQF
TRBJ2-2,TRBV2,ASSQGRSGELF
TRBJ2-3,TRBV5-1,ASSLEGDSPTDTQY
TRBJ2-3,TRBV19,ASISGQGPDTQY
TRBJ1-6,TRBV5-8,ASSSWYPRFPLH
TRBJ1-4,TRBV7-8,ASSLRQGRTNEKLF